These 24 T cell receptor beta chains share one sample of origin, sequenced in a study of beta chain features in type 1 diabetes. Study-wide points: Among all four CD4+ subsets, Type 1 diabetes patients had TCRB CDR3s that were moderately but significantly shorter.

Every isolated RNA sample was fully reverse transcribed, so sequencing captured expressed TCRB transcripts. This table comes from immunoSEQ multiplex PCR, and its TCRdb copy is limited to in-frame clones, with some not included. The sample contains roughly 340,000 clones, roughly 13% of which appear only once. Antigen specificity for these receptors is unknown. The sequenced material came from naive CD4+ T cells from blood. These receptors were obtained from a woman between 18 and 30 years old with type 1 diabetes.

The chain recombines TRBV28 with TRBJ2-7; D possibly corresponds to TRBD2 (6 bases). V gave up 4 bases and J gave up 1 base, with 11 bases separating them. The CDR3 is made up of 14 amino acids. Germline lookup yields CDR1 MDHEN and CDR2 SYDVKM. CDR3 sequence reads: CASSSRGESYEQYF. In DNA, the CDR3 is TGTGCCAGCAGTTCCCGCGGGGAGTCCTACGAGCAGTACTTC.

There are a few counts of this clone. The CDR3 loop is CASRSQGTGELFF. In nucleotides, the CDR3 is TGTGCCAGCCGTTCACAGGGGACCGGGGAGCTGTTTTTT. The rearrangement links TRBV11-3 to TRBJ2-2; the match to TRBD1 covers 7 bases. Trimming cost V 8 bases and J 5 bases; bases outside gene matches: 5. CDR3 length: 13 residues. The germline gives CDR1 SGHNT, CDR2 YENEEA.

This clone was seen only a few times. The V call is TRBV20-1, the J call TRBJ1-1; D is undetermined. This CDR3 has 11 residues. V was cut by 6 bases and J by 5 bases, with 10 bases left in between. Germline CDR1 is DFQATT and CDR2 is SNEGSKA (reference sequence). The CDR3 region is CSAPKETEAFF. The CDR3 region has the DNA TGCAGTGCCCCGAAGGAGACTGAAGCTTTCTTT.

The sample holds a few counts of this clone. The gene calls are TRBV13 and TRBJ2-3; the D is unclear. The ends were cut back, 5 bases at V and 4 bases at J, with 16 bases in the middle. Germline V gene data show CDR1 as PRHDT and CDR2 as FYEKMQ (reference sequence). This CDR3 region has 15 residues. This CDR3 reads CASSPRSGKSDTQYF. In DNA form, the CDR3 reads TGTGCCAGCAGCCCCCGATCGGGTAAATCAGATACGCAGTATTTT.

The J gene is TRBJ2-1, the V gene TRBV19; 16 bases align to TRBD2. Per germline, CDR1 LNHDA and CDR2 SQIVND (reference sequence). The V and J ends lost 5 bases and 7 bases, in that order; junction bases with no gene match: 14. This CDR3 has 19 residues. The CDR3 loop is CASSYLPGTSGRAGNEQFF. CDR3 sequence (DNA): TGTGCCAGTAGTTATCTCCCCGGGACTAGCGGGAGGGCGGGGAATGAGCAGTTCTTC.

This clone was detected a few times. The genes are TRBV5-4 and TRBJ2-3; 8 positions agree with TRBD2. Germline V gene sequence: CDR1 SGHNT, CDR2 YYREEE (reference sequence). This CDR3 comprises 15 residues. The V and J ends lost 0 bases and 3 bases, in that order; junction bases with no gene match: 3. CDR3: CASSLASGGTDTQYF. The CDR3 DNA is TGTGCCAGCAGCTTGGCGTCGGGAGGGACAGATACGCAGTATTTT.

CDR3 DNA sequence: TGTGCCTGGAGTGTAGGGGCAGGCGAGGGGGACGAGCAGTACTTC. Translation: CAWSVGAGEGDEQYF. This rearrangement joins TRBV30 to TRBJ2-7, with D possibly matching TRBD1 (6 bases). Trimming cost V 0 bases and J 5 bases, with 17 bases left between them. The length of the CDR3 is 15 residues. Per the germline V gene, CDR1 is GTSNPN and CDR2 is SVGIG (reference sequence).

The rearrangement joins TRBV29-1 to TRBJ2-1; D gene ambiguous. Trimming left V 6 bases short and J 14 bases short, with 17 bases between. This CDR3 contains 11 residues. Looked up from germline, CDR1 is SQVTM and CDR2 is ANQGSEA. The chain's CDR3 is CSVPRGVAEFF. CDR3 nucleotides: TGCAGCGTCCCGAGAGGAGTAGCTGAGTTCTTC.

The chain employs TRBV19 and TRBJ2-2; TRBD1 aligns across 9 bases. J was trimmed by 6 bases and V by 9 bases; bases with no gene match: 8. The germline gives CDR1 LNHDA, CDR2 SQIVND (reference sequence). The CDR3 covers 14 residues. The CDR3 DNA follows: TGTGCCAGCCACTGGGGGACAGGGTCCGGGGAGCTGTTTTTT. Amino acids: CASHWGTGSGELFF.

The chain combines TRBV20-1 with TRBJ2-4, with no clear D. Trimming removed 6 bases from V and 8 bases from J, with 11 bases in between. CDR3 length: 11 residues. Germline CDR1 DFQATT, CDR2 SNEGSKA (reference sequence). The CDR3 region has the DNA TGCAGTGCCCTCACACGGGACATTCAGTACTTC. Translating gives CSALTRDIQYF.

V usage is TRBV11-3 and J usage is TRBJ2-1; D might be TRBD2 (7 bases). This CDR3 is built from 16 residues. Per germline, CDR1 SGHNT and CDR2 YENEEA. V was pared by 1 base and J by 1 base, with 11 bases between. Here the CDR3 DNA reads TGTGCCAGCAGCTTAGTAGGGGGAGGGTCCTACAATGAGCAGTTCTTC. Residues: CASSLVGGGSYNEQFF.

The genes are TRBV5-1 and TRBJ2-2, with 11 bases aligning to TRBD1. With V trimmed by 4 bases and J by 4 bases, 6 bases remained unmatched. This CDR3 is 16 amino acids long. Germline V gene sequence: CDR1 SGHRS, CDR2 YFSETQ. The CDR3 sequence: CASSKRDRGSTGELFF. In nucleotides, the CDR3 is TGCGCCAGCAGCAAAAGGGACAGGGGGTCCACCGGGGAGCTGTTTTTT.

The CDR3, as DNA: TGTGCCTGGAGTGGCCAGGTTAATGAAAAACTGTTTTTT. This gives the protein CAWSGQVNEKLFF. The genes are TRBV30 and TRBJ1-4; D ambiguous. V dropped 1 base and J dropped 4 bases, with 7 bases sitting between them. This CDR3 region has 13 residues. The germline CDR1 and CDR2 sequences are GTSNPN and SVGIG (reference sequence).

This clone was observed a handful of times. The chain links TRBV2 to TRBJ2-5; TRBD1 matches 9 bases. J gave up 2 bases and V 7 bases, and 2 bases lay outside the gene matches. Looked up from germline, CDR1 is SNHLY and CDR2 is FYNNEI. This CDR3 has 13 amino acids. The CDR3 nucleotides read TGTGCCAGCACGGGACAGGGTCAAGAGACCCAGTACTTC. Translated, it gives CASTGQGQETQYF.

V is TRBV2 and J is TRBJ1-2; TRBD1 might be the D (6 bases). The CDR3 is 13 amino acids. The germline V and J ends were trimmed by 8 bases and 4 bases, with 14 bases remaining between them. CDR1 and CDR2 from the germline V gene are SNHLY and FYNNEI. CDR3 in amino acids: CASVSGGRYGYTF. The CDR3 DNA follows: TGTGCCAGCGTCTCGGGGGGCCGCTATGGCTACACCTTC.

The chain joins TRBV9 to TRBJ2-1; 7 nucleotides align to TRBD2. The CDR3 sequence is 17 residues long. CDR1 is SGDLS, CDR2 YYNGEE, per germline. The trim removed 2 bases at V and 0 bases at J, leaving 8 bases unmatched. The chain's CDR3 is CASSVSSGLSSYNEQFF. As DNA, the CDR3 is TGTGCCAGCAGCGTCTCTAGCGGACTGAGCTCCTACAATGAGCAGTTCTTC.

The rearrangement uses TRBV2 and TRBJ2-7; 13 nucleotides match TRBD2. Germline V CDR1 and CDR2: SNHLY, FYNNEI. This CDR3 comprises 16 residues. The ends lost 6 bases at V and 0 bases at J; junction bases unmatched: 5. The CDR3: CASRAGTSGTSYEQYV. CDR3 nucleotide sequence: TGTGCCAGCAGAGCTGGGACTAGCGGGACCTCCTACGAGCAGTACGTC.

The chain joins TRBV11-3 to TRBJ2-1; perhaps TRBD2 as D (7 bases). Germline V CDR1 and CDR2: SGHNT, YENEEA. The CDR3 extends over 15 amino acids. Trimming cost V 5 bases and J 5 bases, with 16 bases left between them. CDR3 sequence: CASSNPRGGDNEQFF. CDR3 DNA sequence: TGTGCCAGCAGCAACCCCAGGGGAGGGGACAATGAGCAGTTCTTC.

CDR3 bases: TGTGCCAGCACAGGGCAGACCTATGGCTACACCTTC. As protein: CASTGQTYGYTF. The rearrangement joins TRBV4-2 to TRBJ1-2; perhaps TRBD1 as D (5 bases). The CDR3 covers 12 residues. The ends were cut back, 7 bases at V and 4 bases at J, with 10 bases in the middle. In germline, CDR1 is LGHNA, CDR2 YNFKEQ.

The chain links TRBV9 to TRBJ2-3, with 9 bases lining up with TRBD2. From germline, CDR1 is SGDLS and CDR2 YYNGEE. Germline trimming cut 1 base from V and 4 bases from J; bases unmatched to any gene: 7. The CDR3 has 16 residues. The CDR3 DNA sequence: TGTGCCAGCAGCGTACGGCGGGAGGGCCCCCCAGATACGCAGTATTTT. Its protein product is CASSVRREGPPDTQYF.

As DNA, the CDR3 is TGTGCCAGCAGCAAGAAGCGGCGGACTACGCAGTATTTT. Translation gives CASSKKRRTTQYF. The chain is built from TRBV21-1 and TRBJ2-3; the table gives TRBD2 as D, unverified against the DNA. TRBV21-1 is tagged as a pseudogene. CDR3 size: 13 residues.

This clone was counted only a few times. This rearrangement joins TRBV2 to TRBJ2-3; possible D gene TRBD1, 5 bases. CDR3 length equals 14 residues. The germline V and J ends were trimmed by 4 bases and 0 bases, with 8 bases remaining between them. Germline assignment: CDR1 SNHLY and CDR2 FYNNEI. The CDR3 DNA is TGTGCCAGCAGTGTGGACATTAGCACAGATACGCAGTATTTT. Amino acid sequence: CASSVDISTDTQYF. Full variable domain (outside the CDR3, taken from reference TRBV2 and TRBJ2-3): EPEVTQTPSHQVTQMGQEVILRCVPISNHLYFYWYRQILGQKVEFLVSFYNNEISEKSEIFDDQFSVERPDGSNFTLKIRSTKLEDSAMYFCASSVDISTDTQYFGPGTRLTVL.

This clone came up a few times. The chain is built from TRBV5-6 and TRBJ2-3; a possible D gene is TRBD2 (5 bases). V was clipped by 2 bases and J by 2 bases, with 9 bases between them. Germline values: CDR1 SGHDT, CDR2 YYEEEE. This CDR3 is 14 amino acids long. The chain's CDR3 is CASSLRRATDTQYF. CDR3 sequence (DNA): TGTGCCAGCAGCTTACGGCGGGCCACAGATACGCAGTATTTT.

J is TRBJ1-2 and V is TRBV5-1; no clear D. Germline V lookup: CDR1 SGHRS, CDR2 YFSETQ. The V gene lost 0 bases and the J gene lost 0 bases, with 12 bases spanning the gap. The CDR3 is 16 residues long. The CDR3 DNA sequence: TGCGCCAGCAGCTTGGACCCAGACCGGGCTAACTATGGCTACACCTTC. Protein sequence: CASSLDPDRANYGYTF.